This T cell receptor beta chain originates from a study of T cells in women clearing cervical HPV infection. The CDR3 spans 16 residues. The germline gives CDR1 DFQATT, CDR2 SNEGSKA (reference sequence). Regarding the study as a whole: It is unknown whether associations predate infection; no effector/memory or HPV-specific sorting.

Regarding this clone: What it binds is not known. The CDR3 end is not reached by the read, which stops 3 residues before it; the germline J gene fills it in.

Data came from immunoSEQ multiplex PCR; TCRdb stores just in-frame clones and leaves some out. Found here are 20,000 to 25,000 clones; the top ten clones hold roughly 6.3%. The TCR originated in a woman between 18 and 69 years old with a cervical HPV16 infection that either progressed to CIN3+ or cleared (not recorded which). Sequenced input: blood buffy coat. The genes are TRBV20-1 and TRBJ2-3, with D possibly being TRBD2 (6 bases). The covered CDR3 bases are TGCAGTGCTAGAGATCCGGGCACCACCGGGGGAGAGACG. Translation: CSARDPGTTGGET. The full CDR3 is CSARDPGTTGGETQYF.